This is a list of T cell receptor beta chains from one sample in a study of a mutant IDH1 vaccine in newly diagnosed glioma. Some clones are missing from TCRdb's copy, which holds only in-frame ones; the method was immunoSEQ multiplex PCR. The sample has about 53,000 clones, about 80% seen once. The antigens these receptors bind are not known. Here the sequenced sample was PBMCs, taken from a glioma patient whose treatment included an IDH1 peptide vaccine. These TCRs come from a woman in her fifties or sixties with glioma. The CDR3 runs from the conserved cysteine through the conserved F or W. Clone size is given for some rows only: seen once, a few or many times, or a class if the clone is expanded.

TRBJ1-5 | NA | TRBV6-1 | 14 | CASSTDGTNQPQHF
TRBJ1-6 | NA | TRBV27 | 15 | CASSLLSGPGSPLHF
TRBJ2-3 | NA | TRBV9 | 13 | CASSVPNTDTQYF
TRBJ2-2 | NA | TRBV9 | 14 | CASSKRDRVGELFF
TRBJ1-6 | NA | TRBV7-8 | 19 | CASSLARQGSGSYNSPLHF
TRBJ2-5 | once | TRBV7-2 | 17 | CASSLGGLAGSPGTQYF
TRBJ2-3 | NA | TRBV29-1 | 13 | CSVPVAFTDTQYF
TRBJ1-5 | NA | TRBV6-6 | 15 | CASSPGQGSDQPQHF
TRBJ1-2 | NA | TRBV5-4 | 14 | CASSNPGPLTGYTF
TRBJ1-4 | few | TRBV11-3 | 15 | CASSSRVATNEKLFF
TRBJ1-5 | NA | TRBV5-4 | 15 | CASSQEGRIDQPQHF
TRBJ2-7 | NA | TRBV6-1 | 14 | CASSIREGFSEQYF
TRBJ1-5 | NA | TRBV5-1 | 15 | CASSLEGGSNQPQHF
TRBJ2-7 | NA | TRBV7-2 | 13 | CASSLSGPYEQYF
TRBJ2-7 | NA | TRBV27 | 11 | CASSFGYEQYF
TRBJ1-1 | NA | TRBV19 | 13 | CASSQGANTEAFF
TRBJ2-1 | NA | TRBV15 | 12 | CATSRPFNEQFF
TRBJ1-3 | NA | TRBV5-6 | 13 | CASSLAAGNTIYF
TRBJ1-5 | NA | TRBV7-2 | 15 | CASSLGANSNQPQHF
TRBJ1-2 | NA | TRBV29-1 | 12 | CSVIRTVGGYTF
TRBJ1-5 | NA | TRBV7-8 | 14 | CASRLGSSNQPQHF
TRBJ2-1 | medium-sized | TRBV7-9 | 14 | CASRERDSYNEQFF
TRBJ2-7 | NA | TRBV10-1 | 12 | CASSESSYEQYF
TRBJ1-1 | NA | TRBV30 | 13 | CAWGGQTNTEAFF
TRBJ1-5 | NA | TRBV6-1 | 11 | CASSEERAQHF
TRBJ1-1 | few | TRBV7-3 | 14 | CASSLTLQGNEAFF
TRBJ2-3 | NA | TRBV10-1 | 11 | CASSASYTQYF
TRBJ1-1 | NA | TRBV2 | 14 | CASRSLRGRTEAFF
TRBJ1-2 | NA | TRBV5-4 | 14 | CASSLPQGYYGYTF
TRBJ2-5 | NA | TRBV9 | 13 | CASSKTGLETQYF
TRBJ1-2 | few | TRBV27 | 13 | CASSLSGDYGYTF
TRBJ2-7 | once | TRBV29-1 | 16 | CSVEGRGAKSTYEQYF
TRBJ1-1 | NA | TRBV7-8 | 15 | CASSLRHDKNTEAFF
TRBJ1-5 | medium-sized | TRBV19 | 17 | CASTPTRRQGGDQPQHF
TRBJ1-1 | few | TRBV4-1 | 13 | CASSHDRDTEAFF
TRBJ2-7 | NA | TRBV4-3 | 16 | CASSQTPGGAAYEQYF
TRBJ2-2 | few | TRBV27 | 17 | CASSFRGRWENTGELFF
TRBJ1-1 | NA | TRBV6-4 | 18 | CASRDTQGAKGLNTEAFF
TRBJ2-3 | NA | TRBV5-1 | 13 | CASSSQGTDTQYF
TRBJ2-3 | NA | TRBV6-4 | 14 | CASSQTGSTDTQYF
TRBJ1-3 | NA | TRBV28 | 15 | CASSLRGASGNTIYF
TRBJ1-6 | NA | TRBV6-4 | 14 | CASSYRVGSSPLHF
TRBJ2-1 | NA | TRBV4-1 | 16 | CASSRGERGVYNEQFF
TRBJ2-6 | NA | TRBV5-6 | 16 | CASSLEDRSGANVLTF
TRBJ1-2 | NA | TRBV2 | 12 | CASRGDSVPYTF